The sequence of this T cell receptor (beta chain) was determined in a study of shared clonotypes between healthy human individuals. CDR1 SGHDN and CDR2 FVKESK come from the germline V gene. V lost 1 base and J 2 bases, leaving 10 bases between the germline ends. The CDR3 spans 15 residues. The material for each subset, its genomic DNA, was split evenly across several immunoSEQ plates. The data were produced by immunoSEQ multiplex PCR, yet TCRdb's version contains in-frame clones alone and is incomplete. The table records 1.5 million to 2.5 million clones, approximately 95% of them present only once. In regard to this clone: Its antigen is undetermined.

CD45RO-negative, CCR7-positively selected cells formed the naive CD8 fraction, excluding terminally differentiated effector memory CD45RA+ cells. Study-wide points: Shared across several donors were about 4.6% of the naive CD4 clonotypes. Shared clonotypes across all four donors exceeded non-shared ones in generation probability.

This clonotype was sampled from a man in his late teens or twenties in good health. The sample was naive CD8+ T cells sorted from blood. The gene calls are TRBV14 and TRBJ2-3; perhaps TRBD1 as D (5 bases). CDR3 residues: CASSQGQGPTDTQYF. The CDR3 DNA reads TGTGCCAGCAGCCAAGGGCAGGGCCCCACAGATACGCAGTATTTT.